Listed below are T cell receptor beta chains from one sample, sequenced in a study of T cell repertoires in cytomegalovirus infection. Using its own MiXCR run on the reads, TCRdb lists one record per CDR3 protein. The table records some 940,000 distinct CDR3 sequences, less than 40% of them present only once. Their antigen targets remain unknown. The material sequenced was cultured CD8+ T cells from PBMCs, taken from culture after CMV antigen stimulation. These receptors were collected from a human donor in good health (CMV status not recorded). Some clones in this sample may be carry-over from other donors' samples. The CDR3 runs from the conserved cysteine through the conserved F or W. A D gene is named only where the DNA matches it firmly. Clone size is given for some rows only: seen once, a few or many times, or a class if the clone is expanded.

D gene	clone size	CDR3 length	V gene	J gene	CDR3 protein	CDR3 DNA
NA	few	15	TRBV14	TRBJ1-4	CASSPETAPTEKLFF	TGTGCCAGCAGTCCTGAGACGGCCCCTACTGAAAAACTGTTTTTT
TRBD2	NA	16	TRBV6-6	TRBJ2-1	CASSPGRGGRYNEQFF	TGTGCCAGCAGTCCGGGGCGGGGGGGCCGATACAATGAGCAGTTCTTC
TRBD1	few	17	TRBV5-1	TRBJ1-6	CASSPGTGEAYNSPLHF	TGCGCCAGCAGCCCTGGGACAGGGGAAGCCTATAATTCACCCCTCCACTTT
NA	many	14	TRBV12-3/TRBV12-4	TRBJ2-7	CASSLAASSYEQYF	TGTGCCAGCAGTTTAGCGGCGTCCTCCTACGAGCAGTACTTC
TRBD2	NA	18	TRBV2	TRBJ2-4	CASSEALLGGGAKNIQYF	TGTGCCAGCAGTGAAGCGCTTCTGGGGGGGGGTGCCAAAAACATTCAGTACTTC
TRBD1	NA	18	TRBV5-6	TRBJ1-2	CASSFSGTGSPPRRGYTF	TGTGCCAGCAGCTTCTCCGGGACAGGGTCCCCTCCCCGTCGGGGCTACACCTTC
NA	few	15	TRBV19	TRBJ1-5	CASSIDLWSNQPQHF	TGTGCCAGTAGTATAGATCTATGGAGCAATCAGCCCCAGCATTTT
NA	few	19	TRBV14	TRBJ1-6	CASSLAGWGRPPYNSPLHF	TGTGCCAGCAGCCTTGCAGGATGGGGGCGACCCCCCTATAATTCACCCCTCCACTTT
NA	NA	15	TRBV18	TRBJ2-3	CASSPDDRPTDTQYF	TGTGCCAGCTCACCTGATGACCGGCCCACAGATACGCAGTATTTT
NA	NA	11	TRBV6-1	TRBJ1-2	CAILGGHGYTF	TGTGCCATCCTTGGGGGGCATGGCTACACCTTC
TRBD2	many	13	TRBV7-8	TRBJ2-5	CASKREGWETQYF	TGTGCCAGCAAGCGGGAGGGTTGGGAGACCCAGTACTTC
NA	many	15	TRBV7-2	TRBJ2-3	CASSLFGGDTDTQYF	TGTGCCAGCAGCTTATTCGGGGGAGACACAGATACGCAGTATTTT
NA	many	18	TRBV7-6	TRBJ2-1	CASSLDPYRASSYNEQFF	TGTGCCAGCAGCTTAGACCCCTACAGGGCGAGCTCCTACAATGAGCAGTTCTTC
TRBD1	NA	14	TRBV24-1	TRBJ1-5	CATSDWTGTQPQHF	TGTGCCACCAGTGACTGGACAGGGACTCAGCCCCAGCATTTT
TRBD1	NA	12	TRBV27	TRBJ2-1	CASSTGVDEQFF	TGTGCCAGCAGTACAGGGGTGGATGAGCAGTTCTTC
TRBD2	NA	16	TRBV7-9	TRBJ2-3	CASSFPGLAITDTQYF	TGTGCCAGCAGCTTTCCGGGACTAGCGATAACAGATACGCAGTATTTT
NA	NA	16	TRBV9	TRBJ1-1	CASSDGSRLVNTEAFF	TGTGCCAGCAGCGACGGCTCAAGACTTGTGAACACTGAAGCTTTCTTT
NA	few	17	TRBV6-5	TRBJ2-1	CASSTRQSSLLYNEQFF	TGTGCCAGCAGTACCCGACAGAGTAGTTTGCTGTACAATGAGCAGTTCTTC
NA	NA	20	TRBV28	TRBJ2-3	CASSSYPRSGSTRYTDTQYF	TGTGCCAGCAGTTCCTACCCTCGGAGCGGGTCCACCAGATACACAGATACGCAGTATTTT
NA	few	15	TRBV6-5	TRBJ2-2	CASSYSNGGDGELFF	TGTGCCAGCAGTTACTCGAACGGGGGCGACGGGGAGCTGTTTTTT
NA	NA	12	TRBV4-1	TRBJ2-1	CASSQESNEQFF	TGCGCCAGCAGCCAAGAGAGCAATGAGCAGTTCTTC
NA	few	15	TRBV6-5	TRBJ2-3	CASSYERGRTDTQYF	TGTGCCAGCAGTTACGAGAGGGGACGCACAGATACGCAGTATTTT
NA	many	16	TRBV7-2	TRBJ2-1	CASSPTTVIGYNEQFF	TGTGCCAGCAGCCCCACGACGGTGATCGGGTACAATGAGCAGTTCTTC
TRBD2	NA	15	TRBV7-6	TRBJ2-4	CASTSGFGAKNIQYF	TGTGCCAGTACTAGCGGGTTTGGAGCCAAAAACATTCAGTACTTC
TRBD1	many	15	TRBV28	TRBJ1-5	CASSLDRDSNQPQHF	TGTGCCAGCAGTTTAGACAGGGATAGCAATCAGCCCCAGCATTTT
NA	few	14	TRBV4-3	TRBJ2-1	CASSQDQNSHEQFF	TGCGCCAGCAGCCAAGATCAGAACTCCCATGAGCAGTTCTTC